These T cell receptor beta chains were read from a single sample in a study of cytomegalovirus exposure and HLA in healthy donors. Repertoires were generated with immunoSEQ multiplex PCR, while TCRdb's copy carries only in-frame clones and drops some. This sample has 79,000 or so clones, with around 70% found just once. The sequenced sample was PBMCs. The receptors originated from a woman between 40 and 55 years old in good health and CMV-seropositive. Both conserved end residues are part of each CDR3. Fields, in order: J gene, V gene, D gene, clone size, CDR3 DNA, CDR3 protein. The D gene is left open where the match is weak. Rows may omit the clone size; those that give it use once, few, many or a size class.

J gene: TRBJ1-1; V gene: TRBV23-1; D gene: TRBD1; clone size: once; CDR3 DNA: TGCGCCAGCAGTCAAAGTCACCGGGACAGGGAGAACACTGAAGCTTTCTTT; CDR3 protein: CASSQSHRDRENTEAFF
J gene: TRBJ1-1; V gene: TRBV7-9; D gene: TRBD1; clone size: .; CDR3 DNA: TGTGCCAGCAGCAGAGGACAGGGATCTGAAGCTTTCTTT; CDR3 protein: CASSRGQGSEAFF
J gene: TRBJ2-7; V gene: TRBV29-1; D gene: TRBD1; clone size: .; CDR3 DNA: TGCAGCGTTGGTCGGGACAGGGCCGAGCAGTACTTC; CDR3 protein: CSVGRDRAEQYF
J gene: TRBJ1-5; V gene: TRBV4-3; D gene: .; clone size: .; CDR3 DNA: TGCGCCAGCAGCCAAGGACAGGATCAGCCCCAGCATTTT; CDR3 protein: CASSQGQDQPQHF
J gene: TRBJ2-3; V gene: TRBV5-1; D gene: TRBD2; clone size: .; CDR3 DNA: TGCGCCAGCAGCTTAACAGTCACTAGCGGGTCAGATACGCAGTATTTT; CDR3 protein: CASSLTVTSGSDTQYF
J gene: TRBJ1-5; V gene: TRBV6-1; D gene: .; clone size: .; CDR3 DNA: TGTGCCAGCATCGGTTTTAGCCAGCCCCAGCATTTT; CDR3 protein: CASIGFSQPQHF
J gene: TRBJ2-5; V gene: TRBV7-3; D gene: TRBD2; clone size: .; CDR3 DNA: TGTGCCAGCAGCTTAAGTCCCGGGGGGGGACAAGAGACCCAGTACTTC; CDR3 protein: CASSLSPGGGQETQYF
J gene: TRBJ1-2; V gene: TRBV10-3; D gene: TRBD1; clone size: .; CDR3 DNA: TGTGCCATCAGTGATTTATCCGGGACAGGTCCTTATGGCTACACCTTC; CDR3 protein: CAISDLSGTGPYGYTF
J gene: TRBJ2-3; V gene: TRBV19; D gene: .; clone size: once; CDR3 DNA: TGTGCCAGTGGACAACAGGGCAGCACAGATACGCAGTATTTT; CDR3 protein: CASGQQGSTDTQYF
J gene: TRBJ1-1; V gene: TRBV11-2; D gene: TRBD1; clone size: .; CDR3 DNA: TGTGCCAGCAGGTTCGATAGACAGGGGAACACTGAAGCTTTCTTT; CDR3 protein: CASRFDRQGNTEAFF
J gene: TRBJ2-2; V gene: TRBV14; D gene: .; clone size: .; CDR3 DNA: TGTGCCAGCAGCCACCGGAGTTTACTCGGCGGGGAGCTGTTTTTT; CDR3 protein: CASSHRSLLGGELFF
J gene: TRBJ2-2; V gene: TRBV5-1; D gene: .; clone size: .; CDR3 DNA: TGCGCCAGCAGCTCGTCCACTAGATTTGGCACCGGGGAGCTGTTTTTT; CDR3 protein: CASSSSTRFGTGELFF
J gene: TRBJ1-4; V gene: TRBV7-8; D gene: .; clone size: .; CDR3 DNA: TGTGCCAGCAGCTTTACGCGGGACACTAATGAAAAACTGTTTTTT; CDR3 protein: CASSFTRDTNEKLFF
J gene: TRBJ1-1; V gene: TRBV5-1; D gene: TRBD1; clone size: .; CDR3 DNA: TGCGCCAGCAGCTTATCAGGGGGCGCGGGCACTGAAGCTTTCTTT; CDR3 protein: CASSLSGGAGTEAFF
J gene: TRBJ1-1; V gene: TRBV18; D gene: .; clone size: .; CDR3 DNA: TGTGCCAGCTCGCCTCGACAGGACCGTGAAGCTTTCTTT; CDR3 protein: CASSPRQDREAFF
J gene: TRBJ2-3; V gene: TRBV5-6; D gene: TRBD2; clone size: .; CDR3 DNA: TGTGCCAGCACCTGGACTAGCGGGCACAGCACAGATACGCAGTATTTT; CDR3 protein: CASTWTSGHSTDTQYF
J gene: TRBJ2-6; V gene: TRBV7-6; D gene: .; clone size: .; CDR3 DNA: TGTGCCAGCAGCCTTCCCCTACTGCCCTCTGGGGCCAACGTCCTGACTTTC; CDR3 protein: CASSLPLLPSGANVLTF
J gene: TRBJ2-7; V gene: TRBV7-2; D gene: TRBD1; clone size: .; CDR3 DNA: TGTGCCAGCAGCTTGGCCCGCGACAGGGGGCTCCACGAGCAGTACTTC; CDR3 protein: CASSLARDRGLHEQYF
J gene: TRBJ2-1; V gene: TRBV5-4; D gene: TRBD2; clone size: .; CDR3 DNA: TGTGCCAGCAGCCCTCCCGGGGTAGCGGGTTCCTACAATGAGCAGTTCTTC; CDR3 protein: CASSPPGVAGSYNEQFF
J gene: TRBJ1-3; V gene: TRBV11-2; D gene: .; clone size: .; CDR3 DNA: TGTGCCAGCAGCAAGCCCGGCGGCGGAAACACCATATATTTT; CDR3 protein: CASSKPGGGNTIYF
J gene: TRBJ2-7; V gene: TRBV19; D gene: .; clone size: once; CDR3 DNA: TGTGCCAGTACCTTTACAGCAACCACCTACGAGCAGTACTTC; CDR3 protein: CASTFTATTYEQYF
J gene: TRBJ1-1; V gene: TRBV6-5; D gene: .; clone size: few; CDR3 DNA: TGTGCCAGCAGCTTAGGTGCCAGGGGGAACACTGAAGCTTTCTTT; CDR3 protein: CASSLGARGNTEAFF
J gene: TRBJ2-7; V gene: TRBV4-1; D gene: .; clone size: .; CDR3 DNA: TGCGCCAGCAGCCAAGATCGGTGGGCCGAGCAGTACTTC; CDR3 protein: CASSQDRWAEQYF
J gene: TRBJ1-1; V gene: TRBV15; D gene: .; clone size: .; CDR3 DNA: TGTGCCACCAGTCACCCTAGTGAGAACACTGAAGCTTTCTTT; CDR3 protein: CATSHPSENTEAFF
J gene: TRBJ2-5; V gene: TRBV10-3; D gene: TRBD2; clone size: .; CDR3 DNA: TGTGCCATCAGTCGACTAGCGGGGGTTGAGACCCAGTACTTC; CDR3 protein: CAISRLAGVETQYF
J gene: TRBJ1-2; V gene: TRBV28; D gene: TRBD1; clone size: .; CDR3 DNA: TGTGCCAGCAGTTGGGGGCAGGGGGTTGGCTACACCTTC; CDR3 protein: CASSWGQGVGYTF
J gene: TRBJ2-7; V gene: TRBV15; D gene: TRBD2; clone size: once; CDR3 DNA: TGTGCCACCAGCAGAGACGGGGGGAACTACGAGCAGTACTTC; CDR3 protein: CATSRDGGNYEQYF
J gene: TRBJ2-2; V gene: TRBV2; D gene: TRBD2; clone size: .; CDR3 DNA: TGTGCCAGCAGACTAGCGGGGAGTACCGGGGAGCTGTTTTTT; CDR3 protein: CASRLAGSTGELFF
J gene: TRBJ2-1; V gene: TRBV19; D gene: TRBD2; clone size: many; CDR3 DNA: TGTGCCAGTGGGGAGGGGTACCATTCCTACAATGAGCAGTTCTTC; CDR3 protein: CASGEGYHSYNEQFF
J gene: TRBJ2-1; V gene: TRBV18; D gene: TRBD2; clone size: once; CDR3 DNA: TGTGCCAGCCCACATCACCAGGGACTACGCGATGAGCAGTTCTTC; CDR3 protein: CASPHHQGLRDEQFF
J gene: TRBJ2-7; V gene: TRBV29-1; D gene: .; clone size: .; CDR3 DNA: TGCAGCGTTGCGATCGCAGGGGTGTGGGACGAGCAGTACTTC; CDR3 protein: CSVAIAGVWDEQYF
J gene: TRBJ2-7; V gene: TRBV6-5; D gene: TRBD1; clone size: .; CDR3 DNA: TGTGCCAGCCGGACAGGGAGCTCCTACGAGCAGTACTTC; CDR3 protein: CASRTGSSYEQYF
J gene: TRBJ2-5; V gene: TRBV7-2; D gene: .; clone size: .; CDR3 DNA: TGTGCCAGCAGCTTAGCGGCGGGACGGTACCAAGAGACCCAGTACTTC; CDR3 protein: CASSLAAGRYQETQYF
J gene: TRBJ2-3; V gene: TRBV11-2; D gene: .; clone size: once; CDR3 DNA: TGTGCCAGCAGCCAGGGTAGGGGGGGCCTAGATACGCAGTATTTT; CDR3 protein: CASSQGRGGLDTQYF
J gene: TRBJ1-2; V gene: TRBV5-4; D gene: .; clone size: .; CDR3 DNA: TGTGCCAGCAGCGTTACAGGGAGCTATGGCTACACCTTC; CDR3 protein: CASSVTGSYGYTF
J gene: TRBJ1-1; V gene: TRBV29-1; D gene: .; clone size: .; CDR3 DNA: TGCAGCGTTGCCGGACAAACTGAAGCTTTCTTT; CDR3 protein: CSVAGQTEAFF
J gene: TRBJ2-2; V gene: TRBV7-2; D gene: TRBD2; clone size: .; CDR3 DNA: TGTGCCAGCAGCTTATGGAATAGCGGGAGAACCGGGGAGCTGTTTTTT; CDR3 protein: CASSLWNSGRTGELFF
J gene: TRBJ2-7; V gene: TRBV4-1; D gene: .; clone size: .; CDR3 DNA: TGCGCCAGCAGCCCAGTCGACATGGGCCTATTCAGGTACTACGAGCAGTACTTC; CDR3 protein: CASSPVDMGLFRYYEQYF
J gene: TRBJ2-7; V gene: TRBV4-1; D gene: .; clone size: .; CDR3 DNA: TGCGCCAGCAGCCAATTCTGGGACACTAAATACGAGCAGTACTTC; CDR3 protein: CASSQFWDTKYEQYF
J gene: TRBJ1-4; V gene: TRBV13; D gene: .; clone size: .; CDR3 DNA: TGTGCCAGCAGCTTACGGGTTATGACAGAGGCAACTAATGAAAAACTGTTTTTT; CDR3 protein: CASSLRVMTEATNEKLFF
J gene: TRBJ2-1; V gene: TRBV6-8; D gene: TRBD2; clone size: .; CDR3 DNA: TGTGCCGGACTCTGGACCGTAGCGGGAGGGCCCAAACGAAACAATGAGCAGTTCTTC; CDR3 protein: CAGLWTVAGGPKRNNEQFF
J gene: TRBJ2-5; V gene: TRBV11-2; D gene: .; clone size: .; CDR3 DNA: TGTGCCAGCAGCTTAGTCGGCGGCCAAGAGACCCAGTACTTC; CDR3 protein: CASSLVGGQETQYF
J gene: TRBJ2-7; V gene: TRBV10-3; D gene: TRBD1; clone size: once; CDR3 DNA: TGTGCCATCAGTGAGTCGACGACAGGGGTCACCTACGAGCAGTACTTC; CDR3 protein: CAISESTTGVTYEQYF
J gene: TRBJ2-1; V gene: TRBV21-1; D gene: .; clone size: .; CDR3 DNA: TGTGCCAGCAGCAAAGGCCGGGGATCAAGCTCCTACAATGAGCAGTTCTTC; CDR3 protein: CASSKGRGSSSYNEQFF
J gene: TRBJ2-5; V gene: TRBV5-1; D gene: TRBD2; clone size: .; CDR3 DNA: TGCGCCAGCAGCTTGGGATTTGGCGGGGGGGCCCGGGAGACCCAGTACTTC; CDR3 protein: CASSLGFGGGARETQYF
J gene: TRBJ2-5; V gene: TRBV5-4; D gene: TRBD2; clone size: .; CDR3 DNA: TGTGCCAGCAGCTCCGGGACTAGCGGGGGGTTTTTAGAGACCCAGTACTTC; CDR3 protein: CASSSGTSGGFLETQYF
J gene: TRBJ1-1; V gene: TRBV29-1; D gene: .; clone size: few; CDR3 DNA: TGCAGCACGATTAGGGACTTGAGCACTGAAGCTTTCTTT; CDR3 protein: CSTIRDLSTEAFF
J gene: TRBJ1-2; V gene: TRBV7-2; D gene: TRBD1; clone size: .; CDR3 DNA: TGTGCCAGCACCCAAAGACAGGGGGCGCGATCGGGCTACACCTTC; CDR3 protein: CASTQRQGARSGYTF
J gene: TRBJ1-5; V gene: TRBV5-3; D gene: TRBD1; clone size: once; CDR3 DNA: TGTGCCAGAAGCACGAGTCGGACAGGGTTGGGCAATCAGCCCCAGCATTTT; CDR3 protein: CARSTSRTGLGNQPQHF
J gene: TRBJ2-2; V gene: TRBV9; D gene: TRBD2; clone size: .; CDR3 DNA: TGTGCCAGCAGCGTAGCGGGGGGGATCACCGGGGAGCTGTTTTTT; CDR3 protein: CASSVAGGITGELFF
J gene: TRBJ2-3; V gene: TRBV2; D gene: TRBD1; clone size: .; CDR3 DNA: TGTGCCAGCAGTCGGGACAGGGGGAGCGCAGATACGCAGTATTTT; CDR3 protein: CASSRDRGSADTQYF
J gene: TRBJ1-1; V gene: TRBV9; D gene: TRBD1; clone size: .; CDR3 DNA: TGTGCCAGCAGCACGAGACAGGGGGCTTGGACTGAAGCTTTCTTT; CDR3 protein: CASSTRQGAWTEAFF
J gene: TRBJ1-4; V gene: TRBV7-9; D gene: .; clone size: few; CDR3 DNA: TGTGCCAGCAGCTCTCAAACAGGTTTGGGGGAAAAACTGTTTTTT; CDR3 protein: CASSSQTGLGEKLFF